These 12 T cell receptor beta chains were all obtained from the same sample, sequenced in a study of cytomegalovirus exposure and HLA in healthy donors. Clones were sequenced by immunoSEQ multiplex PCR, and TCRdb holds only the in-frame ones, with some missing. The sample carries some 170,000 clones, 85% to 90% recorded once. The sequenced sample was PBMCs. The receptor set was obtained from a woman aged 25 to 39 in good health and CMV-seronegative.

This sequence joins TRBV5-1 and TRBJ2-7; TRBD2 matches at 10 bases. J lost 6 bases, V lost 1 base, and 4 bases had no gene match. This CDR3 region has 14 residues. CDR1 and CDR2 (germline): SGHRS, YFSETQ. CDR3 nucleotide sequence: TGCGCCAGCAGCTTGTACAGCGGGGGGGGCGAGCAGTACTTC. Its translation is CASSLYSGGGEQYF.

The V and J genes are TRBV13 and TRBJ2-7; 8 nucleotides match TRBD2. The CDR3 is made up of 13 amino acids. The junction had 6 bases not matched to a gene; V was cut back by 5 bases and J by 6 bases. Germline CDR1 reads PRHDT; CDR2 reads FYEKMQ (reference sequence). CDR3 DNA: TGTGCCAGCAGCGCCCCGGGAGGGTCCGAGCAGTACTTC. This translates into CASSAPGGSEQYF.

This clone was recorded a few times. The rearrangement uses TRBV19 and TRBJ1-2, with 8 nucleotides matching TRBD1. The length of the CDR3 is 15 residues. Germline trimming cut 2 bases from V and 3 bases from J; bases unmatched to any gene: 5. Germline-derived CDR1 and CDR2 are LNHDA and SQIVND (reference sequence). The CDR3 DNA reads as TGTGCCAGTAGTATATGGGACAGGCCTCACTATGGCTACACCTTC. It specifies CASSIWDRPHYGYTF.

This sequence joins TRBV30 and TRBJ2-7, with D perhaps TRBD2 (5 bases). The CDR3 sequence is 12 residues long. Between the trimmed V and J ends, which lost 3 bases and 3 bases, there was a span of 9 bases. Per the germline V gene, CDR1 is GTSNPN and CDR2 is SVGIG (reference sequence). The CDR3 spells CAWSPRVYEQYF. DNA for the CDR3: TGTGCCTGGAGCCCGCGGGTCTACGAGCAGTACTTC.

The rearrangement links TRBV27 to TRBJ2-3, with D possibly matching TRBD2 (5 bases). This CDR3 has 15 amino acids. Trimming stripped 6 bases from V and 0 bases from J, with 13 bases between. Germline CDR1 is MNHEY and CDR2 is SMNVEV (reference sequence). CDR3 sequence: CASSSPGGSTDTQYF. CDR3 DNA: TGTGCCAGCAGCTCGCCGGGCGGGAGCACAGATACGCAGTATTTT.

The V call is TRBV7-6, the J call TRBJ2-3; 13 bases align to TRBD2. The V and J ends lost 3 bases and 0 bases, in that order; junction bases with no gene match: 6. Germline assignment: CDR1 SGHVS and CDR2 FNYEAQ. The CDR3 extends over 18 amino acids. The CDR3 bases are TGTGCCAGCAGCTTTAGGGTGACTAGCGGGGGGAGCACAGATACGCAGTATTTT. Its translation is CASSFRVTSGGSTDTQYF.

This clone was counted a few times. The chain employs TRBV27 and TRBJ1-1; perhaps TRBD1 as D (5 bases). V lost 1 base and J 1 base, leaving 7 bases between the germline ends. The CDR3 length is 14 residues. Germline values: CDR1 MNHEY, CDR2 SMNVEV (reference sequence). DNA for the CDR3: TGTGCCAGCAGTTTATTAACAGGGAACACTGAAGCTTTCTTT. This translates into CASSLLTGNTEAFF.

The chain has TRBV7-2 and TRBJ1-3; D is possibly TRBD1 (6 bases). This CDR3 is 15 amino acids long. The V and J ends lost 1 base and 3 bases respectively, with 10 bases between them. CDR1 and CDR2 (germline): SGHTA, FQGNSA. The CDR3 spells CASSLVVTGGNTIYF. The CDR3 region has the DNA TGTGCCAGCAGCTTAGTGGTGACAGGTGGAAACACCATATATTTT.

The chain joins TRBV5-4 to TRBJ1-2; 7 bases align to TRBD1. This CDR3 has 15 amino acids. Germline CDR1 is SGHNT and CDR2 is YYREEE (reference sequence). V lost 0 bases to trimming and J lost 4 bases; unmatched junction nucleotides: 6. The CDR3 DNA follows: TGTGCCAGCAGCTTGGATCGGGGACAGATCTATGGCTACACCTTC. Translating gives CASSLDRGQIYGYTF. Drawing the rest from reference TRBV5-4 and TRBJ1-2, the complete variable domain is ETGVTQSPTHLIKTRGQQVTLRCSSQSGHNTVSWYQQALGQGPQFIFQYYREEENGRGNFPPRFSGLQFPNYSSELNVNALELDDSALYLCASSLDRGQIYGYTFGSGTRLTVV.

The genes are TRBV7-6 and TRBJ2-7; possible D gene TRBD1, 6 bases. V lost 5 bases to trimming and J lost 4 bases, with 15 bases between them. CDR3 size: 14 residues. Germline lookup yields CDR1 SGHVS and CDR2 FNYEAQ. The CDR3 sequence is CASSPVTGPYEQYF. CDR3 bases: TGTGCCAGCAGCCCGGTTACAGGGCCATACGAGCAGTACTTC.

This chain uses TRBV27 with TRBJ1-5, with D perhaps TRBD1 (6 bases). The CDR3 runs to 14 residues. From germline, CDR1 is MNHEY and CDR2 SMNVEV (reference sequence). V lost 5 bases and J 5 bases, leaving 13 bases between the germline ends. The CDR3 bases are TGTGCCAGCAGTAGTACAGGGCCCTATCAGCCCCAGCATTTT. Its translation: CASSSTGPYQPQHF.

The rearrangement joins TRBV6-1 to TRBJ2-3; 12 bases map to TRBD2. The germline gives CDR1 MNHNS, CDR2 SASEGT. Losses at the gene ends were 6 bases for V and 3 bases for J; bases not matched to a gene: 4. This CDR3 is 15 amino acids long. The CDR3 protein is CASSGGTSGTDTQYF. The CDR3 coding sequence is TGTGCCAGCAGCGGCGGGACTAGCGGGACAGATACGCAGTATTTT.